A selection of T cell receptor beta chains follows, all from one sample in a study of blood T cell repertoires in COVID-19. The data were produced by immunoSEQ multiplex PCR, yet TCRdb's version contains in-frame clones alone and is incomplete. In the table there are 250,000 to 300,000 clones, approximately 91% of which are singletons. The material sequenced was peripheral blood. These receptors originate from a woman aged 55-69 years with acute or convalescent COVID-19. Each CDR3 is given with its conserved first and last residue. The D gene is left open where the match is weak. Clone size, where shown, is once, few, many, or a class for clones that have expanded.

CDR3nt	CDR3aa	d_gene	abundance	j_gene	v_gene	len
TGTGCCTGGAGTACAGGCAGACTTAATGAAAAACTGTTTTTT	CAWSTGRLNEKLFF	.	.	TRBJ1-4	TRBV30	14
TGTGCCAGCGGGGGGTCTGGAAACACCATATATTTT	CASGGSGNTIYF	.	few	TRBJ1-3	TRBV12-3/TRBV12-4	12
TGTGCCAGCAGCCATGGGGACAGGGGAATGTGGGGCTACACCTTC	CASSHGDRGMWGYTF	TRBD1	.	TRBJ1-2	TRBV27	15
TGCGCCAGCAGCTTGGAATCAGGGGTTGGAAAGACCCAGTACTTC	CASSLESGVGKTQYF	.	.	TRBJ2-5	TRBV5-1	15
TGTGCCAGCACTAACCGGGGGACTGGGGCCAACGTCCTGACTTTC	CASTNRGTGANVLTF	.	.	TRBJ2-6	TRBV6-6	15
TGTGCCAGCAGTTACCAGGGTTACGAGCAGTACTTC	CASSYQGYEQYF	.	.	TRBJ2-7	TRBV6-2/TRBV6-3	12
TGTGCCATCATAGGACAGGGGAACTACGAGCAGTACTTC	CAIIGQGNYEQYF	TRBD1	.	TRBJ2-7	TRBV10-3	13
TGTGCCAGCCCCATCGGGACAGGGGGGCCTATGAACACTGAAGCTTTCTTT	CASPIGTGGPMNTEAFF	TRBD1	.	TRBJ1-1	TRBV11-2	17
TGTGCCAGTAGTATACAGACAATATGGGATGAGCAGTTCTTC	CASSIQTIWDEQFF	.	.	TRBJ2-1	TRBV19	14
TGCGCCAGCAGTGTCCTGTCCGGGACAGGGGGCGAGCAGTACTTC	CASSVLSGTGGEQYF	TRBD1	.	TRBJ2-7	TRBV10-1	15
TGTGCCAGCAGCCTCGGTGGGGCGGAACACACTGAAGCTTTCTTT	CASSLGGAEHTEAFF	.	.	TRBJ1-1	TRBV3-1/TRBV3-2	15
TGTGCCAGCGAGCCAGCGGGGGACTACAATGAGCAGTTCTTC	CASEPAGDYNEQFF	TRBD2	.	TRBJ2-1	TRBV7-9	14
TGTGCCAGCACCTACTTGACGGGTCAGCCCCAGCATTTT	CASTYLTGQPQHF	.	once	TRBJ1-5	TRBV6-5	13
TGCGCCAGCAGCCAGGAAGCCACCCACAGGGGAGAAATGACGCAGTATTTT	CASSQEATHRGEMTQYF	TRBD1	.	TRBJ2-3	TRBV4-3	17
TGTGCCAGCAGCCCCATGGGGGGGGGTCCCAGCACTGAAGCTTTCTTT	CASSPMGGGPSTEAFF	.	.	TRBJ1-1	TRBV7-3	16
TGTGCCAGCACCTCTCGTAGGGAGGCCGGAGGAGAGCAGTACTTC	CASTSRREAGGEQYF	.	few	TRBJ2-7	TRBV27	15
TGTGCCAGCAGCCCCCCACGGGGGGGCCCTTTGAACACCATATATTTT	CASSPPRGGPLNTIYF	.	.	TRBJ1-3	TRBV7-8	16
TGTGCCAGCAGCTTAGGGGGCGGGGGCACAGATACGCAGTATTTT	CASSLGGGGTDTQYF	.	.	TRBJ2-3	TRBV7-9	15
TGCGCCAGCAGCTCGGGACTAGCGGGGGGTTCTTCCTACGAGCAGTACTTC	CASSSGLAGGSSYEQYF	TRBD2	.	TRBJ2-7	TRBV5-1	17
TGTGCCAGCAGTGACAGGGGACGTAACTATGGCTACACCTTC	CASSDRGRNYGYTF	.	.	TRBJ1-2	TRBV25-1	14
TGTGCCAGCAGCTCGCGGGGACAGGGGGCTGTGGCCGGGGAGCTGTTTTTT	CASSSRGQGAVAGELFF	TRBD1	.	TRBJ2-2	TRBV9	17
TGTGCCAGTAGTGTGGGACTAGCGGGAGATCTGGGTGAGACCCAGTACTTC	CASSVGLAGDLGETQYF	TRBD2	.	TRBJ2-5	TRBV19	17
TGCAGCGTTGGAGGACAGTACACTGAAGCTTTCTTT	CSVGGQYTEAFF	.	.	TRBJ1-1	TRBV29-1	12
TGTGCCATCGCGGGTAACAGGGCGAACACTGAAGCTTTCTTT	CAIAGNRANTEAFF	.	.	TRBJ1-1	TRBV10-3	14